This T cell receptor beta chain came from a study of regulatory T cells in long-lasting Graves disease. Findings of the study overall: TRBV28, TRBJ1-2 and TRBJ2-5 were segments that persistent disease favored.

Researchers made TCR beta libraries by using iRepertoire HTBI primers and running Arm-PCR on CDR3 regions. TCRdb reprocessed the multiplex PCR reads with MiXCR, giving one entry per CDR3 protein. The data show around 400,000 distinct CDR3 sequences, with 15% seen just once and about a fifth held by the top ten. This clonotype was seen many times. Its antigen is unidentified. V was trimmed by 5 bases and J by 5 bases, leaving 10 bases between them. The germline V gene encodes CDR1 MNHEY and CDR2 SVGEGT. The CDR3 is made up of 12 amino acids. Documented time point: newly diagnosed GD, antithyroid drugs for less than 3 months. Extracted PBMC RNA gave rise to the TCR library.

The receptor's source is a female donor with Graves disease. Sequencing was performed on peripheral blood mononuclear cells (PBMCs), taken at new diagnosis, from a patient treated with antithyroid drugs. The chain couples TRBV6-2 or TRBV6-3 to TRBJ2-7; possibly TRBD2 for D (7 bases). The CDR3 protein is CASSRGGHEQYF. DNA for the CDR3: TGTGCCAGCAGTAGGGGGGGCCACGAGCAGTACTTC.